This TCR beta chain was sequenced for a study of T cell responses to AZD1222 COVID-19 vaccine. Broader study findings: A mostly white British donor set with more females was recruited, and clonal diversity was possibly underestimated.

Assay: immunoSEQ multiplex PCR; the TCRdb copy retains only in-frame clones and omits some. The data contain roughly 110,000 clones, over 80% of them singletons. This clone was observed a handful of times. Its specificity is unknown. J was trimmed by 3 bases and V by 1 base; bases with no gene match: 4. From germline, CDR1 is SGHAT and CDR2 FQNNGV. The CDR3 contains 15 residues. V and J are TRBV11-2 and TRBJ2-7, with TRBD2 identical over 9 bases. This sequence was found in an adult who received the AZD1222 COVID-19 vaccine. Sequencing used peripheral blood, obtained 28 days after the second AZD1222 dose. The CDR3 reads CASSLGASGVYEQYF. The CDR3 bases are TGTGCCAGCAGCTTAGGGGCTAGCGGGGTCTACGAGCAGTACTTC. Full variable domain (missing parts from reference TRBV11-2 and TRBJ2-7): EAGVAQSPRYKIIEKRQSVAFWCNPISGHATLYWYQQILGQGPKLLIQFQNNGVVDDSQLPKDRFSAERLKGVDSTLKIQPAKLEDSAVYLCASSLGASGVYEQYFGPGTRLTVT.